Detailed here is one T cell receptor beta chain. The authors' processing: Counts of nucleated cells, estimated from reference gene primer amplification, were obtained. Here immunoSEQ multiplex PCR was the method, and the copy in TCRdb shows in-frame clones only, minus some. The V and J calls and clone size were taken over from that table, and D and trimming were inferred from the DNA. The sample carries about 140,000 clones, about four fifths recorded once. These data belong to a study of blood T cell repertoires in COVID-19. Turning to the study itself: The study drew acute and convalescent COVID-19 samples from the United States, Italy and Spain. Nucleic acid was either cDNA or gDNA, and it came from T cells, B-cell-depleted T cells, or PBMCs.

This CDR3 is built from 13 residues. V lost 8 bases and J 7 bases, leaving 18 bases between the germline ends. CDR1 LGHDT and CDR2 YNNKEL come from the germline V gene (reference sequence). The sequencing sample was made of peripheral blood. This receptor was obtained from a human donor in a cohort sampled during active COVID-19. The rearrangement links TRBV3-1 (or the pseudogene TRBV3-2) to TRBJ2-7, with a tentative D call TRBD2 (6 bases). The CDR3 DNA follows: TGTGCCAGCGACGCGGGACTCCTGCCGGAGCAGTACTTC. Protein sequence: CASDAGLLPEQYF.